This T cell receptor beta chain was found in a study of blood T cell repertoires in COVID-19. Study-level information: Samples taken during acute and convalescent COVID-19 were collected in the United States, Italy and Spain.

The sample holds one count of this clone. Germline V gene sequence: CDR1 SGDLS, CDR2 YYNGEE. CDR3 length: 16 amino acids. Trimming shortened V by 0 bases and J by 0 bases, and 13 bases separated the two germline ends. Seattle cases were enrolled at active infection and followed longitudinally. How the authors handled the data: Quantification of nucleated cells was approximated via reference gene primer amplification. Sequencing was performed with immunoSEQ multiplex PCR; in TCRdb, only in-frame clones are kept and a portion is missing. D and trimming were read from the DNA, whereas the V and J calls and clone size are those reported in that table. The table shows some 180,000 clones, with approximately 90% occurring only once.

The chain carries TRBV9 and TRBJ2-7, with D possibly TRBD2 on 6 matching bases. The sequencing sample was made of peripheral blood. The sequence derives from a man aged 18 to 30 with COVID-19, enrolled during active disease. The CDR3 DNA reads as TGTGCCAGCAGCGTAGGCCTCCGGGGGAGCTCCTACGAGCAGTACTTC. The encoded protein is CASSVGLRGSSYEQYF.